This TCR beta chain was found in a study of T cells after yellow fever vaccination. The CDR3 extends over 15 amino acids. The V and J ends lost 4 bases and 6 bases, in that order; junction bases with no gene match: 7. TCRdb re-called the 5' RACE reads with MiXCR, one entry per CDR3 protein. Among hundreds of thousands of distinct CDR3 sequences listed, roughly an eighth were seen once. This clonotype was found a few times. The chain joins TRBV12-3 or TRBV12-4 to TRBJ2-1, with 9 bases identical to TRBD2. Here the sequenced sample was PBMCs, taken on the day of the yellow fever booster vaccination. The TCR comes from a man aged 25-45 years who received the YFV17D yellow fever vaccine. CDR3 amino acids: CASSSPSGKVNEQFF. CDR3 coding DNA: TGTGCCAGCAGTTCCCCTAGCGGGAAAGTCAATGAGCAGTTCTTC.